The clone carrying this T cell receptor (beta chain) was found a few times. This entry comes from a study of blood T cells in healthy people across ages. Turning to the study itself: In model experiments, template switching was able to capture about one barcoded beta molecule for every two T cells that were present.

Germline CDR1 reads MNHEY; CDR2 reads SMNVEV (reference sequence). Trimming took 7 bases from V and 1 from J; bases not matched to a gene: 16. The length of the CDR3 is 19 residues. Sample-barcoded 5' priming and a J-beta primer mix drove a second PCR of about 7 to 12 cycles. Via MiXCR, TCRdb re-called the 5' RACE reads, giving one row per CDR3 protein. The sample lists 600,000 to 850,000 distinct CDR3 sequences; roughly 25% were seen once. These data are also associated with another study on T cells of mothers and their children.

This clonotype was obtained from a boy between 5 and 17 years old in good health. The chain uses TRBV27 and TRBJ1-4; 9 bases match TRBD1. The sequenced material came from blood. Here the CDR3 reads CASTNTGTGNMVTNEKLFF. The CDR3 coding sequence is TGTGCCAGCACGAACACCGGGACAGGGAATATGGTAACTAATGAAAAACTGTTTTTT.